This T cell receptor (beta chain) was observed in a study of OX40 agonist ivuxolimab in advanced cancers. Study-wide background: Mean age approximately 66 years, range about 23 to 80; just over 80% male.

Germline lookup yields CDR1 MNHEY and CDR2 SVGAGI. This CDR3 has 15 residues. The V end was cut by 7 bases, the J end by 4 bases, with 20 bases between. General observations from the study: By week 6 at 0.1 to 3.0 mg/kg, blood CD4+ and CD8+ T cells had expanded clonally. Expansion of clones was among the lowest in partial responders at 0.1-3.0 mg/kg. Among T cells, CD8+ cells averaged more expanded clones than CD4+ cells.

Measured with immunoSEQ multiplex PCR; TCRdb has only the in-frame clones, and not every one. The table lists tens of thousands of clones, around nine tenths of them singletons. Details on this clone: Its target is unknown.

Here the sequenced sample was CD4+ or CD8+ T cells sorted from blood, taken in a trial of the OX40 agonist ivuxolimab. This chain connects TRBV6-5 to TRBJ2-7; TRBD2 is a possible D gene (6 bases). The clonotype originates from an adult with an advanced solid tumor such as melanoma, head and neck, liver or kidney cancer. The CDR3 loop reads CASTPAAGYRYEQYF. The CDR3 DNA follows: TGTGCCAGCACCCCGGCGGCGGGATACCGGTACGAGCAGTACTTC.